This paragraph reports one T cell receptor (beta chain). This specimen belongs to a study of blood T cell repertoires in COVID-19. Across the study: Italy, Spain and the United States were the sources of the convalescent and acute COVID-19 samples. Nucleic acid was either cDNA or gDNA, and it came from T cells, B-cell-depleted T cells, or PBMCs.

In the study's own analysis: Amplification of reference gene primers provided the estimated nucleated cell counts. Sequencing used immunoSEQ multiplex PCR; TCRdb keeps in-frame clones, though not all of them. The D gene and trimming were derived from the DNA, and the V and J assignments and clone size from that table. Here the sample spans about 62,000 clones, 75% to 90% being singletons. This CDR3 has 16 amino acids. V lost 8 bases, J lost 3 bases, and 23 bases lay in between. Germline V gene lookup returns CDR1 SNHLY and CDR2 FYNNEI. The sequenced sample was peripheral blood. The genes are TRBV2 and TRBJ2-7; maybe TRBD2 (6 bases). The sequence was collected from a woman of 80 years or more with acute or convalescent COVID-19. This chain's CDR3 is CASFPARHAGNYEQYF. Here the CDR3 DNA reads TGTGCCAGCTTTCCCGCCCGCCACGCGGGGAACTACGAGCAGTACTTC.